Listed here are 15 T cell receptor beta chains from one sample, sequenced in a study of blood T cell repertoires in COVID-19 (dated by TCRdb to 2020 to 2021). Library construction relied on the immunoSEQ multiplex PCR assay. TCRdb stores this immuneACCESS table with in-frame sequences only. Part of the clones is absent; in the studies checked, under half of the shortfall reflects unresolved V genes, and no reason is known for the rest. This sample is represented by approximately 240,000 clones; about 90% of them were singletons. Jointly, the top ten make up approximately 3.1% of the sample. Sequenced input: PBMCs or T cells enriched from blood (not recorded which). The receptors here all came from a woman aged 50 to 60 in a cohort exposed to, infected with or recovered from COVID-19 (not recorded which).

The chain joins TRBV5-5 to TRBJ2-5; D might be TRBD1 (6 bases). V was clipped by 2 bases and J by 4 bases, with 12 bases between them. The CDR3 contains 14 residues. Germline V gene data show CDR1 as SGHKS and CDR2 as YYEKEE (reference sequence). DNA of the CDR3: TGTGCCAGCAGCTTCGTTGGGGGCCGAGAGACCCAGTACTTC. It translates to CASSFVGGRETQYF. The full variable domain, completed using reference TRBV5-5 and TRBJ2-5, is DAGVTQSPTHLIKTRGQQVTLRCSPISGHKSVSWYQQVLGQGPQFIFQYYEKEERGRGNFPDRFSARQFPNYSSELNVNALLLGDSALYLCASSFVGGRETQYFGPGTRLLVL.

This chain connects TRBV29-1 to TRBJ2-1, with D maybe TRBD2 (5 bases). The V end lost 2 bases, the J end lost 8 bases, and 19 bases lay between the germline ends. CDR3 length: 15 amino acids. Germline-derived CDR1 and CDR2 are SQVTM and ANQGSEA. The CDR3 protein is CSVEPSSSGVDEQFF. CDR3 DNA: TGCAGCGTTGAACCCTCTAGCTCCGGGGTCGATGAGCAGTTCTTC.

This chain links TRBV2 with TRBJ2-1; possibly TRBD1 for D (6 bases). Germline V gene data show CDR1 as SNHLY and CDR2 as FYNNEI. Trimming left V 4 bases short and J 5 bases short, with 6 bases between. The CDR3 extends over 12 amino acids. CDR3 region: CASSGQDNEQFF. In nucleotides, the CDR3 is TGTGCCAGCAGTGGACAGGACAATGAGCAGTTCTTC.

The genes are TRBV7-9 and TRBJ2-1, with a tentative D call TRBD2 (6 bases). The CDR3 totals 16 residues. Germline CDR1 SEHNR, CDR2 FQNEAQ (reference sequence). Between the trimmed V and J ends, which lost 0 bases and 0 bases, there was a span of 9 bases. The CDR3 region is CASSLALGGSYNEQFF. The CDR3 nucleotides read TGTGCCAGCAGCTTAGCACTGGGGGGCTCCTACAATGAGCAGTTCTTC. The full variable domain, in which reference TRBV7-9 and TRBJ2-1 provide the parts outside the CDR3, is DTGVSQNPRHKITKRGQNVTFRCDPISEHNRLYWYRQTLGQGPEFLTYFQNEAQLEKSRLLSDRFSAERPKGSFSTLEIQRTEQGDSAMYLCASSLALGGSYNEQFFGPGTRLTVL.

The V call is TRBV7-2, the J call TRBJ1-3, with 7 bases fitting TRBD1. The germline V gene has CDR1 SGHTA and CDR2 FQGNSA. The CDR3 loop spans 14 amino acids. J gave up 6 bases and V 6 bases, and 8 bases lay outside the gene matches. CDR3 sequence: CASSFTTGLNTIYF. The CDR3 DNA follows: TGTGCCAGCAGTTTTACGACAGGGTTAAACACCATATATTTT.

The V gene is TRBV18, the J gene TRBJ2-2; TRBD1 aligns across 7 bases. The CDR3 is made up of 16 amino acids. Germline-derived CDR1 and CDR2 are KGHSH and LQKENI. V shed 1 base and J 0 bases; nucleotides not matched to a gene: 2. The CDR3 loop is CASSPLGQTNTGELFF. CDR3 DNA sequence: TGTGCCAGCTCACCACTGGGACAGACGAACACCGGGGAGCTGTTTTTT.

The genes are TRBV2 and TRBJ2-5; 9 bases align to TRBD2. The CDR3 is 15 residues long. Germline assignment: CDR1 SNHLY and CDR2 FYNNEI. Germline trimming cut 6 bases from V and 5 bases from J; bases unmatched to any gene: 10. CDR3 sequence reads: CASSLLAGSGETQYF. In nucleotides, the CDR3 is TGTGCCAGCAGCCTCCTAGCGGGGTCTGGCGAGACCCAGTACTTC. Based on the CDR3 plus reference TRBV2 and TRBJ2-5, the full variable domain is EPEVTQTPSHQVTQMGQEVILRCVPISNHLYFYWYRQILGQKVEFLVSFYNNEISEKSEIFDDQFSVERPDGSNFTLKIRSTKLEDSAMYFCASSLLAGSGETQYFGPGTRLLVL.

The V gene is TRBV6-2 or TRBV6-3, the J gene TRBJ1-2, with 7 bases lining up with TRBD1. CDR1 and CDR2 from the germline V gene are MNHEY and SVGEGT. V lost 4 bases, J lost 5 bases, and 10 bases stayed unmatched. CDR3 size: 15 residues. The CDR3 region has the DNA TGTGCCAGCAGTTCCACGACAGGGAAGCTTTATGGCTACACCTTC. Its protein is CASSSTTGKLYGYTF.

The J gene is TRBJ2-7, the V gene TRBV11-2; unclear D gene. Per the germline V gene, CDR1 is SGHAT and CDR2 is FQNNGV. This CDR3 is built from 14 residues. Trimming left V 0 bases short and J 3 bases short, with 9 bases between. The CDR3 spells CASSLEHTNYEQYF. CDR3 nucleotides: TGTGCCAGCAGCTTAGAGCACACCAACTACGAGCAGTACTTC.

This rearrangement joins TRBV10-3 to TRBJ2-1; 9 positions agree with TRBD2. The V gene's germline CDR1 is ENHRY and CDR2 SYGVKD. This CDR3 has 15 residues. V trimming: 6 bases; J trimming: 3 bases; junction bases outside the gene matches: 6. Here the CDR3 DNA reads TGTGCCATCAGGGCTAGCGGGGAGAACTACAATGAGCAGTTCTTC. Residues: CAIRASGENYNEQFF.

The V and J genes are TRBV11-2 and TRBJ1-2, with a possible D match to TRBD1 (6 bases). Germline loops: CDR1 SGHAT, CDR2 FQNNGV. This CDR3 is 13 amino acids long. The V and J ends lost 1 base and 7 bases respectively, with 10 bases between them. The CDR3 loop reads CASSLGGPVGYTF. CDR3 DNA sequence: TGTGCCAGCAGCTTAGGGGGGCCGGTTGGCTACACCTTC.

This clone was observed once. J is TRBJ2-2 and V is TRBV5-6, with D perhaps matching TRBD1 (6 bases). V was trimmed by 0 bases and J by 1 base, leaving 10 bases between them. Per the germline V gene, CDR1 is SGHDT and CDR2 is YYEEEE. The CDR3 contains 16 residues. The CDR3 region has the DNA TGTGCCAGCAGCTTGGTGGGGACAAGGAACACCGGGGAGCTGTTTTTT. It encodes CASSLVGTRNTGELFF.

The chain links TRBV9 to TRBJ1-1; 10 positions match TRBD1. The V gene end was trimmed by 2 bases and the J gene end by 4 bases; junction bases not matched to a gene: 2. CDR3 length: 14 amino acids. The germline gives CDR1 SGDLS, CDR2 YYNGEE. The CDR3 nucleotides are TGTGCCAGCAGCGTGGGGACAGGGGCCACTGAAGCTTTCTTT. Translating it yields CASSVGTGATEAFF.

J is TRBJ1-2 and V is TRBV6-5; 7 positions agree with TRBD1. The CDR3 loop spans 16 amino acids. Germline V gene data show CDR1 as MNHEY and CDR2 as SVGAGI. The V segment lost 0 bases and the J segment 6 bases; nucleotides outside the gene matches: 10. The CDR3 coding sequence is TGTGCCAGCAGTTACTCAACCCCCGGGACAGCCGATGGCTACACCTTC. It encodes CASSYSTPGTADGYTF.

The V gene is TRBV30, the J gene TRBJ2-3, with D maybe TRBD2 (5 bases). This CDR3 has 14 residues. The germline V gene has CDR1 GTSNPN and CDR2 SVGIG (reference sequence). Trimming left V 3 bases short and J 3 bases short, with 13 bases between. CDR3 region: CAWRRGFQTDTQYF. The CDR3 DNA follows: TGTGCCTGGAGGAGAGGGTTTCAGACAGATACGCAGTATTTT. Supplemented by reference TRBV30 and TRBJ2-3, the full variable domain reads SQTIHQWPATLVQPVGSPLSLECTVEGTSNPNLYWYRQAAGRGLQLLFYSVGIGQISSEVPQNLSASRPQDRQFILSSKKLLLSDSGFYLCAWRRGFQTDTQYFGPGTRLTVL.